This TCR beta chain appears in the sequencing data of a study of PD-1 blockade in mismatch repair-deficient tumors. Sequencing used immunoSEQ multiplex PCR; TCRdb keeps in-frame clones, though not all of them. The table includes around 100,000 clones, over 65% detected once. General study points: Tumor-resident clones, often undetectable pretreatment in blood, expanded then contracted after pembrolizumab.

This clone turned up a few times. What it binds is not known. Germline CDR1 DFQATT, CDR2 SNEGSKA (reference sequence). The V and J ends lost 3 bases and 3 bases respectively, with 6 bases between them. This CDR3 contains 11 residues. J is TRBJ2-7 and V is TRBV20-1; D is perhaps TRBD2 (5 bases). Sequencing used peripheral blood, obtained 60 to 65 weeks after starting pembrolizumab. The TCR comes from an adult with mismatch repair-deficient cancer. CDR3 in amino acids: CSASGDYEQYF. In nucleotides, the CDR3 is TGCAGTGCTAGCGGGGACTACGAGCAGTACTTC.